The 8 T cell receptor beta chains listed next were all sequenced from one sample in a study of blood T cell repertoires in COVID-19. Sequenced by immunoSEQ multiplex PCR; TCRdb stores in-frame clones only, minus some. The sample consists of 150,000 to 180,000 clones, about four fifths of them appearing once. Source material: peripheral blood. The receptors were sampled from a man aged 60 to 69 with acute or convalescent COVID-19.

The V gene is TRBV6-2 or TRBV6-3, the J gene TRBJ1-5, with unresolved D. Trimming removed 2 bases at V and 3 bases at J, with 17 bases between. CDR1 is MNHEY, CDR2 SVGEGT, per germline. This CDR3 region has 17 residues. The CDR3 sequence is CASSYKSGQLVNQPQHF. The CDR3 DNA is TGTGCCAGCAGTTACAAAAGTGGGCAGCTCGTCAATCAGCCCCAGCATTTT.

To note about this clone: Other DNA sequences within the sample encode an identical CDR3. V usage is TRBV6-2 or TRBV6-3 and J usage is TRBJ2-3, with 11 positions matching TRBD2. CDR1 is MNHEY and CDR2 is SVGEGT in the germline V gene. The J segment lost 5 bases and the V segment lost 6 bases, leaving 4 bases of the junction unmatched. CDR3 length: 14 residues. The CDR3 loop is CASSAGLAGDTQYF. Here the CDR3 DNA reads TGTGCCAGCAGCGCAGGACTAGCGGGAGATACGCAGTATTTT.

This chain connects TRBV3-1 (or the pseudogene TRBV3-2) to TRBJ1-2, with unresolved D. CDR3 length equals 11 residues. V was shortened by 0 bases and J by 8 bases, with 4 bases between the two germline ends. Germline values: CDR1 LGHDT, CDR2 YNNKEL (reference sequence). Here the CDR3 reads CASSQEGGYTF. In nucleotides, the CDR3 is TGTGCCAGCAGCCAAGAGGGCGGCTACACCTTC.

The gene calls are TRBV18 and TRBJ1-6, with D possibly being TRBD1 (6 bases). The V end lost 3 bases, the J end lost 5 bases, and 11 bases lay between the germline ends. Germline V gives CDR1 KGHSH, CDR2 LQKENI. The CDR3 is 15 residues long. DNA of the CDR3: TGTGCCAGCTCACCCGGGACACTTAATAATTCACCCCTCCACTTT. It translates to CASSPGTLNNSPLHF.

The chain has TRBV28 and TRBJ1-2; the D is unclear. The CDR3 has 12 amino acids. Germline V gene data show CDR1 as MDHEN and CDR2 as SYDVKM. Deletions cut 3 bases from V and 5 bases from J, with 7 bases between. The chain's CDR3 is CASSLSPYGYTF. The CDR3 DNA is TGTGCCAGCAGTTTGAGCCCTTATGGCTACACCTTC.

This clone has only one observation. J is TRBJ2-5 and V is TRBV4-2, with TRBD2 as a possible D gene (6 bases). CDR1 is LGHNA, CDR2 YNFKEQ, per germline. Between the trimmed V and J ends, which lost 4 bases and 1 base, there was a span of 10 bases. The CDR3 totals 14 residues. The CDR3 DNA follows: TGTGCCAGCAGCCCGACCGGGAGCCAAGAGACCCAGTACTTC. Protein: CASSPTGSQETQYF.

The V gene is TRBV19, the J gene TRBJ1-2; TRBD1 matches at 7 bases. Trimming cost V 4 bases and J 3 bases; bases outside gene matches: 14. Germline CDR1 and CDR2: LNHDA and SQIVND (reference sequence). CDR3 length: 17 residues. The CDR3 bases are TGTGCCAGTAGTACGTGGACAGGCCTCCCGGGGGACTATGGCTACACCTTC. It is translated as CASSTWTGLPGDYGYTF. The whole variable domain, filled in from reference TRBV19 and TRBJ1-2, reads DGGITQSPKYLFRKEGQNVTLSCEQNLNHDAMYWYRQDPGQGLRLIYYSQIVNDFQKGDIAEGYSVSREKKESFPLTVTSAQKNPTAFYLCASSTWTGLPGDYGYTFGSGTRLTVV.

In its sample, this clone was seen a few times. This chain connects TRBV7-2 to TRBJ2-2; perhaps TRBD1 as D (8 bases). CDR3 length equals 16 residues. The V end lost 0 bases, the J end lost 6 bases, and 14 bases lay between the germline ends. In germline, CDR1 is SGHTA, CDR2 FQGNSA. The CDR3 here is CASSLARTGRAGELFF. The CDR3 nucleotides read TGTGCCAGCAGCTTAGCTCGGACAGGGAGGGCCGGGGAGCTGTTTTTT.